Sequencing of this T cell receptor beta chain was carried out in a study of beta chain features in type 1 diabetes. There are a few counts of this clone. The target antigen is unknown. Study observations and caveats: Across all four CD4+ subsets, people with type 1 diabetes showed modestly shorter TCRB CDR3s. Reads derived from cDNA could over-represent cells showing high TCR expression.

The investigators reverse transcribed all of the isolated RNA, so they sequenced expressed TCRB transcripts. About 3.6 million reads were obtained on average from naive, central memory and regulatory T cell samples. Only in-frame clones appear in the TCRdb table, and some are missing; sequencing was by immunoSEQ multiplex PCR. The sample carries 350,000 to 450,000 clones, more than 11% recorded once. Central memory, naive, regulatory and stem cell-like memory CD4+ cells were sorted by CD45RO/CCR7/CD25/CD127/CD95/CD27. CDR3 length: 12 residues. Looked up from germline, CDR1 is SQVTM and CDR2 is ANQGSEA. The V and J ends lost 2 bases and 3 bases respectively, with 7 bases between them.

The sequencing input was naive CD4+ T cells from blood. The chain links TRBV29-1 to TRBJ1-1; D is ambiguous. The sequence came from a man aged 25 to 45 in good health. CDR3 in amino acids: CSVEWGDTEAFF. The DNA for the CDR3 is TGCAGCGTTGAATGGGGTGACACTGAAGCTTTCTTT.